This T cell receptor (beta chain) was sequenced during a study of long-term antiretroviral therapy in people with HIV. Version v3.0 of the immunoSEQ assay was performed at survey level. The assay was immunoSEQ multiplex PCR, and TCRdb's table has in-frame clones only and misses some. This table holds around 22,000 clones, approximately 80% found once. Sequencing used unsorted PBMCs, obtained approximately 4.3 years after starting antiretroviral therapy. The source is a man younger than 40 with HIV.

In DNA, the CDR3 is TGTGCCTGGAGAACGGATTTCACAGATACGCAGTATTTT. The encoded protein is CAWRTDFTDTQYF. The chain has TRBV30 and TRBJ2-3, with no clear D. Trimming pared 3 bases from V and 2 bases from J, leaving 9 bases between. The length of the CDR3 is 13 residues. The germline V gene has CDR1 GTSNPN and CDR2 SVGIG (reference sequence).